Listed here are 24 T cell receptor beta chains from one sample, sequenced in a study of blood T cell repertoires in COVID-19. TCRdb keeps only in-frame clones here, not all; method: immunoSEQ multiplex PCR. Among some 120,000 clones, about 88% were seen once, and the ten largest hold over 1%. Material: peripheral blood. The receptors were sampled from an elderly woman with acute or convalescent COVID-19.

The chain couples TRBV3-1 (or the pseudogene TRBV3-2) to TRBJ2-1; 13 bases align to TRBD2. V gave up 4 bases and J gave up 4 bases; unmatched junction bases: 1. From germline, CDR1 is LGHDT and CDR2 YNNKEL (reference sequence). The CDR3 runs 15 residues. CDR3 in DNA: TGTGCCAGCAGCCGGGGACTAGCGGGATACAATGAGCAGTTCTTC. Translated: CASSRGLAGYNEQFF.

This chain connects TRBV12-3 or TRBV12-4 to TRBJ1-2, with D possibly being TRBD1 (5 bases). V was clipped by 8 bases and J by 14 bases, with 21 bases between them. The CDR3 totals 12 residues. The CDR3 loop is CASAGYVPGRTF. DNA of the CDR3: TGTGCCAGCGCCGGATATGTGCCAGGGCGGACCTTC.

V usage is TRBV3-1 (or the pseudogene TRBV3-2) and J usage is TRBJ1-4; D unresolved. The V end was cut by 3 bases, the J end by 5 bases, with 19 bases between. The CDR3 extends over 17 amino acids. From germline, CDR1 is LGHDT and CDR2 YNNKEL (reference sequence). The CDR3 spells CASSHSSGGGNNEKLFF. The CDR3 DNA reads TGTGCCAGCAGCCATTCTAGTGGAGGAGGGAACAATGAAAAACTGTTTTTT.

This clone showed up just once. This chain uses TRBV15 with TRBJ2-7; TRBD1 aligns across 7 bases. The CDR3 covers 12 residues. The V and J ends lost 4 bases and 4 bases, in that order; junction bases with no gene match: 1. CDR1 is LNHNV and CDR2 is YYDKDF in the germline V gene (reference sequence). DNA for the CDR3: TGTGCCACCAGCACAGGGGGTTACGAGCAGTACTTC. Protein product: CATSTGGYEQYF.

This clone was recorded a few times. J is TRBJ1-4 and V is TRBV5-1; D is possibly TRBD1 (5 bases). V lost 4 bases and J 5 bases, leaving 12 bases between the germline ends. Germline V gene sequence: CDR1 SGHRS, CDR2 YFSETQ. This CDR3 is built from 14 residues. CDR3 DNA sequence: TGCGCCAGCAGCCGAGTGGGGCAAAATGAAAAACTGTTTTTT. Translated, it gives CASSRVGQNEKLFF.

This chain uses TRBV6-5 with TRBJ1-3; 7 bases fit TRBD1. CDR3 length equals 14 residues. V was clipped by 6 bases and J by 2 bases; unmatched bases: 4. Germline V gene data show CDR1 as MNHEY and CDR2 as SVGAGI. CDR3: CASSATGTGNTIYF. The CDR3 coding sequence is TGTGCCAGCAGCGCGACAGGGACTGGAAACACCATATATTTT.

This clone is a singleton in its sample. One end of the junction varies from germline; a read error may be responsible. The rearrangement joins TRBV27 to TRBJ1-5; no clear D gene. CDR3 length: 15 residues. Germline-derived CDR1 and CDR2 are MNHEY and SMNVEV (reference sequence). DNA of the CDR3: TGTGCCAGCAGCTTATCTACAGCGGGCAATCAGCCCCAGCATTTT. Encoded protein: CASSLSTAGNQPQHF.

V usage is TRBV4-2 and J usage is TRBJ1-4, with 10 bases that match TRBD1. J was trimmed by 8 bases and V by 4 bases; bases with no gene match: 7. Germline loops: CDR1 LGHNA, CDR2 YNFKEQ. The CDR3 extends over 15 amino acids. CDR3 bases: TGTGCCAGCAGCCTGACCGGGACAGGGGACGAAAAACTGTTTTTT. Translated: CASSLTGTGDEKLFF.

This chain joins TRBV5-1 and TRBJ2-5; 11 bases agree with TRBD2. The CDR3 is made up of 14 amino acids. Germline values: CDR1 SGHRS, CDR2 YFSETQ. V gave up 5 bases and J gave up 5 bases; unmatched junction bases: 5. The CDR3 nucleotides read TGCGCCAGCAGTAGTCCTAGCGGGGGGGAGACCCAGTACTTC. Its translation: CASSSPSGGETQYF.

Regarding this clone: The sample holds other DNA sequences that translate to the same CDR3. The rearrangement joins TRBV5-1 to TRBJ2-3, with TRBD1 matching 8 bases. Trimming at V came to 3 bases and at J to 2 bases, leaving 5 bases not matched to a gene. The CDR3 consists of 15 residues. Germline V gene sequence: CDR1 SGHRS, CDR2 YFSETQ. The CDR3 here is CASSSGQGNTDTQYF. In DNA, the CDR3 is TGCGCCAGCAGCTCTGGACAGGGAAACACAGATACGCAGTATTTT. Full variable domain (missing parts from reference TRBV5-1 and TRBJ2-3): KAGVTQTPRYLIKTRGQQVTLSCSPISGHRSVSWYQQTPGQGLQFLFEYFSETQRNKGNFPGRFSGRQFSNSRSEMNVSTLELGDSALYLCASSSGQGNTDTQYFGPGTRLTVL.

J is TRBJ2-7 and V is TRBV6-4; TRBD1 is a possible D gene (7 bases). The germline gives CDR1 MRHNA, CDR2 SNTAGT. The CDR3 runs to 15 residues. The ends were cut back, 7 bases at V and 1 base at J, with 17 bases in the middle. CDR3 in amino acids: CASTRRGQNSYEQYF. The CDR3 nucleotides read TGTGCCAGCACACGGCGGGGACAGAATTCCTACGAGCAGTACTTC.

In this sample, this clone turned up a few times. The chain uses TRBV6-5 and TRBJ2-1, with TRBD2 matching 8 bases. Trimming took 8 bases from V and 4 from J; bases not matched to a gene: 10. This CDR3 is 15 amino acids long. Per germline, CDR1 MNHEY and CDR2 SVGAGI. The CDR3 region is CASAIQAGAYNEQFF. The CDR3 DNA sequence: TGTGCCAGCGCGATCCAAGCGGGAGCTTACAATGAGCAGTTCTTC.

V is TRBV28 and J is TRBJ2-7, with D possibly TRBD2 on 5 matching bases. CDR3 size: 12 residues. The V gene lost 6 bases and the J gene lost 3 bases, with 9 bases spanning the gap. Germline V gives CDR1 MDHEN, CDR2 SYDVKM. CDR3 nucleotide sequence: TGTGCCAGCAGAGGACTGATCTACGAGCAGTACTTC. The encoded protein is CASRGLIYEQYF.

This sequence joins TRBV6-1 and TRBJ1-6; 8 nucleotides align to TRBD1. The ends lost 4 bases at V and 7 bases at J; junction bases unmatched: 9. This CDR3 is 16 amino acids long. The germline CDR1 and CDR2 sequences are MNHNS and SASEGT. CDR3 in amino acids: CASSGLDRVGNSPLHF. The CDR3 DNA sequence: TGTGCCAGCAGTGGATTGGACAGGGTGGGGAATTCACCCCTCCACTTT.

This rearrangement joins TRBV7-2 to TRBJ2-3; 9 nucleotides align to TRBD2. Germline V lookup: CDR1 SGHTA, CDR2 FQGNSA. The CDR3 loop spans 18 amino acids. V trimming: 6 bases; J trimming: 0 bases; junction bases outside the gene matches: 13. CDR3 amino acids: CASRSLKSGGTSTDTQYF. Here the CDR3 DNA reads TGTGCCAGCAGGTCCCTAAAGAGCGGGGGGACGAGCACAGATACGCAGTATTTT.

The chain uses TRBV5-1 and TRBJ1-2; a possible D gene is TRBD1 (5 bases). CDR3 length equals 15 residues. Germline assignment: CDR1 SGHRS and CDR2 YFSETQ. V lost 0 bases and J lost 6, with 15 bases in between. The CDR3 DNA reads TGCGCCAGCAGCTTGGCTTGGGGGGATAGCGATGGCTACACCTTC. Translated, it gives CASSLAWGDSDGYTF.

The chain joins TRBV19 to TRBJ1-2; unclear D gene. The CDR3 contains 14 residues. The germline gives CDR1 LNHDA, CDR2 SQIVND (reference sequence). V gave up 1 base and J gave up 8 bases, with 14 bases separating them. CDR3 DNA sequence: TGTGCCAGTAGTATAGGTAGTCAGGAAATCGGCTACACCTTC. It yields the protein CASSIGSQEIGYTF.

J is TRBJ2-2 and V is TRBV10-1; TRBD2 aligns across 9 bases. This CDR3 has 15 amino acids. Trimming removed 4 bases from V and 4 bases from J; junction bases left unmatched: 4. CDR1 WNHNN and CDR2 SYGVQD come from the germline V gene (reference sequence). CDR3 in DNA: TGCGCCAGCAGTGGCGGTAGCGGGAGCACCGGGGAGCTGTTTTTT. Translation: CASSGGSGSTGELFF.

The chain combines TRBV4-1 with TRBJ2-2, with TRBD1 identical over 7 bases. The germline CDR1 and CDR2 sequences are MGHRA and YSYEKL. The CDR3 length is 18 residues. J lost 6 bases, V lost 0 bases, and 13 bases had no gene match. CDR3 protein: CASSQDLPGQPGAGELFF. CDR3 in DNA: TGCGCCAGCAGCCAAGATCTTCCGGGACAGCCAGGTGCCGGGGAGCTGTTTTTT.

The chain links TRBV5-8 to TRBJ1-5; the D is unclear. The CDR3 is made up of 12 amino acids. The germline CDR1 and CDR2 sequences are SGHTS and YDEGEE. The V end lost 4 bases, the J end lost 11 bases, and 13 bases lay between the germline ends. CDR3 nucleotide sequence: TGTGCCAGCAGCCCCGGTTCCGGGGCCCAGCATTTT. Its protein is CASSPGSGAQHF.

The rearrangement joins TRBV5-1 to TRBJ2-7; D unresolved. The CDR3 has 12 residues. Germline V gene lookup returns CDR1 SGHRS and CDR2 YFSETQ. V gave up 1 base and J gave up 1 base, with 3 bases separating them. The CDR3 DNA sequence: TGCGCCAGCAGCTTGCCTTCCTACGAGCAGTACTTC. It encodes CASSLPSYEQYF.

This clone was counted many times. This sequence joins TRBV10-3 and TRBJ1-1; maybe TRBD1 (6 bases). V lost 0 bases to trimming and J lost 5 bases, with 13 bases between them. Germline values: CDR1 ENHRY, CDR2 SYGVKD. The CDR3 has 15 amino acids. The CDR3 region has the DNA TGTGCCATCAGTGAGTCGGGGGGGCGGTGGACTGAAGCTTTCTTT. Protein: CAISESGGRWTEAFF.

The chain links TRBV19 to TRBJ2-3; TRBD2 matches 9 bases. This CDR3 comprises 15 residues. V lost 1 base and J lost 1; bases outside the gene matches: 0. Germline V lookup: CDR1 LNHDA, CDR2 SQIVND (reference sequence). The CDR3 region has the DNA TGTGCCAGTAGTATAGGACTAGCGGGCACAGATACGCAGTATTTT. It yields the protein CASSIGLAGTDTQYF.

Here the CDR3 reads CAISESRGAGYTF. The CDR3 DNA is TGTGCCATCAGTGAGTCTCGGGGGGCTGGCTACACCTTC. The rearrangement joins TRBV10-3 to TRBJ1-2; D might be TRBD1 (6 bases). CDR1 ENHRY and CDR2 SYGVKD come from the germline V gene. The CDR3 has 13 amino acids. V was shortened by 0 bases and J by 7 bases, with 9 bases between the two germline ends.